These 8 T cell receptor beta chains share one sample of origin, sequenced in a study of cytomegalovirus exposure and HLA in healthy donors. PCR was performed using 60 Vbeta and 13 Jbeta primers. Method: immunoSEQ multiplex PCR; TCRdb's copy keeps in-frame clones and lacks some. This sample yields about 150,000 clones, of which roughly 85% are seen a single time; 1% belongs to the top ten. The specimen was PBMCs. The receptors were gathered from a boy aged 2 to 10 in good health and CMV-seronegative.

The CDR3 here is CAWSAENTGKSPLHF. Written as DNA, the CDR3 is TGTGCCTGGAGTGCCGAAAATACAGGGAAATCACCCCTCCACTTT. V is TRBV30 and J is TRBJ1-6; D possibly corresponds to TRBD1 (6 bases). CDR3 size: 15 residues. CDR1 GTSNPN and CDR2 SVGIG come from the germline V gene (reference sequence). V dropped 1 base and J dropped 10 bases, with 17 bases sitting between them.

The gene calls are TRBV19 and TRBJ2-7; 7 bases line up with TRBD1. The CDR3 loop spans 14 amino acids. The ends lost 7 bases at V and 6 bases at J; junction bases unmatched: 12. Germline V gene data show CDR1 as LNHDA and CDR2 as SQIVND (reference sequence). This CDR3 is CASTPTQGIGEQYF. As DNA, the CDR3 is TGTGCCAGTACCCCAACACAGGGGATTGGCGAGCAGTACTTC.

The CDR3 protein is CASSQDSPGEQYV. The DNA for the CDR3 is TGCGCCAGCAGCCAAGATTCCCCGGGGGAGCAGTACGTC. The gene calls are TRBV4-1 and TRBJ2-7; tentatively, D is TRBD2 (5 bases). CDR1 MGHRA and CDR2 YSYEKL come from the germline V gene. CDR3 length: 13 residues. V lost 0 bases, J lost 7 bases, and 10 bases lay in between.

The CDR3 reads CAISGTGGSEKLFF. In DNA, the CDR3 is TGTGCCATCAGCGGGACAGGGGGCTCTGAAAAACTGTTTTTT. V is TRBV10-3 and J is TRBJ1-4; the match to TRBD1 covers 12 bases. The CDR3 sequence is 14 residues long. CDR1 and CDR2 (germline): ENHRY, SYGVKD. The V segment lost 6 bases and the J segment 7 bases; nucleotides outside the gene matches: 3.

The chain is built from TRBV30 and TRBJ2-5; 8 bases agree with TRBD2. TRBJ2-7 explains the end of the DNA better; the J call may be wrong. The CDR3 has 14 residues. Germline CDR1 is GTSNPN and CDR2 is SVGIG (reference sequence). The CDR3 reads CAWRGGAGVREQYF. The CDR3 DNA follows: TGTGCCTGGAGGGGGGGAGCGGGAGTTCGCGAGCAGTACTTC.

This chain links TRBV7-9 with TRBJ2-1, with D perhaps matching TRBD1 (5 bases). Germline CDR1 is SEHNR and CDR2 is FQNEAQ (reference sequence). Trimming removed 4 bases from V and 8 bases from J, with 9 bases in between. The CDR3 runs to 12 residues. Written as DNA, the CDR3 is TGTGCCAGCAGCTCAAGGGGCGATGAGCAGTTCTTC. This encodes CASSSRGDEQFF.

The CDR3 DNA follows: TGTGCCAGCAGTTCGACAGGGGAGAGGAGCTTTTTCTATGGCTACACCTTC. Translating it yields CASSSTGERSFFYGYTF. The rearrangement uses TRBV28 and TRBJ1-2; TRBD1 matches at 8 bases. Trimming cost V 4 bases and J 4 bases; bases outside gene matches: 14. The CDR3 is 17 amino acids. In germline, CDR1 is MDHEN, CDR2 SYDVKM.

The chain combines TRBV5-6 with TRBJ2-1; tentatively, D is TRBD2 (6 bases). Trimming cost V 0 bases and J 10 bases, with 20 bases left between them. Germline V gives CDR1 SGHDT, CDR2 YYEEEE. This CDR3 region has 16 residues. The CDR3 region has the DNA TGTGCCAGCAGCTTGGTGGTGGGGGGAAGAGGGTTAGAGCAGTTCTTC. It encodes CASSLVVGGRGLEQFF.